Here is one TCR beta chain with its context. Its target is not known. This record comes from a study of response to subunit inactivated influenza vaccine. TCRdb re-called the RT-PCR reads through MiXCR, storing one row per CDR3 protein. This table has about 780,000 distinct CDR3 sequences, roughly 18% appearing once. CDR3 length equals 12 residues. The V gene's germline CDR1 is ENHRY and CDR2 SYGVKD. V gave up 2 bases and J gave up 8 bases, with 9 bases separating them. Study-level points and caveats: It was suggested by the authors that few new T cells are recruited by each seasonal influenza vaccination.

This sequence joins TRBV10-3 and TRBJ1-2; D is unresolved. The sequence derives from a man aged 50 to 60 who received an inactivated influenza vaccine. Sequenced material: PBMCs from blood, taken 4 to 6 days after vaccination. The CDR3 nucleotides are TGTGCCATCAGTGAGGGGAATTGGGGCTACACCTTC. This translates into CAISEGNWGYTF.